This T cell receptor beta chain stems from a study of blood T cell repertoires in COVID-19 (TCRdb year 2020). Study-level background: Samples covering the acute and convalescent phases of COVID-19 were provided by collaborators in the United States, Italy and Spain. The prospective study material was composed of cDNA or gDNA derived from T cells, B-cell-depleted T cells, or PBMCs. Subjects who had been exposed to COVID-19, were actively infected with it, or had recovered from it provided the deeply sampled blood TCRbeta repertoires that made up the dataset. A freely available public database, intended as a resource for researchers studying the immune response to SARS-CoV-2, is where the repertoires were released. Samples were obtained from the ongoing ImmuneRACE study (first 160 participants) and from over a thousand subjects provided by 6 global collaborators. The sample metadata nearly always contained a de-identified subject ID, COVID-19 status, age in years and sex. Where HLA class I and class II types were available, the types were taken from metadata supplied by the sample provider, not from assay-based typing.

Details on this clone: This receptor's antigen is unknown. It has no much larger one-base neighbor in the sample; base qualities were not kept.

What the study reported, not specific to this receptor: The quantity of clinical and demographic metadata differed by source and by participant and was supplied without curation.

Collaborating institutions collected whole blood in K2EDTA tubes following their own protocols. Collaborator samples were shipped for TCRbeta analysis as frozen whole blood, isolated PBMCs, or DNA extracted from either sample type. CDR1 SEHNR and CDR2 FQNEAQ are derived from the germline V gene (reference sequence). Ends trimmed: V by 8 bases, J by 3 bases; bases unmatched to a gene: 8. Measured from the cysteine to the phenylalanine, the CDR3 is 14 residues long. CDR3 DNA is the only sequence kept; it has 42 bases, read in frame from the first base. TCRbeta CDR3 regions were amplified from genomic DNA using the immunoSEQ Assay, a bias-controlled multiplex PCR. Turning to the authors' computational methods: Within the assay, amplification of reference gene primers was used to estimate how many nucleated cells each sample contained. To quantify the absolute abundance of each unique TCRbeta CDR3 rearrangement, sequence reads were collapsed and filtered. Productive Simpson clonality was computed per sample as the square root of Simpson's diversity index over productive rearrangements. TCRdb retrieved this table from immuneACCESS and kept in-frame rearrangements only. Not all clones are present; in checked studies, unresolved V genes account for under half, and no reason is known for the remainder. V and J calls and clone size come straight from that table; D and trimming were deduced from the DNA. Recorded for this sample are about 300,000 clones; around 88% of them occurred a single time. Of the sample, roughly 1.1% is held by the ten largest clones.

Source material: peripheral blood. The chain links TRBV7-9 with TRBJ2-7; 9 of the junction bases match TRBD1. The source of this sequence is a woman in her forties or fifties with acute or convalescent COVID-19. The CDR3 loop reads CASVPGQGNYEQYF. The DNA reads as follows: TGTGCCAGCGTCCCGGGACAGGGTAACTACGAGCAGTACTTC.